The rows below give T cell receptor beta chains drawn from one sample of a study of cytomegalovirus exposure and HLA in healthy donors. Only in-frame clones appear in the TCRdb table, and some are missing; sequencing was by immunoSEQ multiplex PCR. Among some 90,000 clones listed, approximately 80% were seen once. Sequenced sample: PBMCs. Source of these receptors: a woman between 50 and 59 years old in good health and CMV-seropositive. The CDR3 runs from the conserved cysteine through the conserved F or W. The D gene is left open where the match is weak.

D gene	V gene	J gene	CDR3 DNA	CDR3 protein
TRBD2	TRBV7-2	TRBJ2-7	TGTGCCAGCAGTACGCGGGGGGGCGGGTTCGACGAGCAGTACTTC	CASSTRGGGFDEQYF
TRBD2	TRBV9	TRBJ2-1	TGTGCCAGCAGCGTTCTAGCGGGCGCCTACAATGAGCAGTTCTTC	CASSVLAGAYNEQFF
-	TRBV19	TRBJ1-1	TGTGCCAGTAAGGACAGAAACACTGAAGCTTTCTTT	CASKDRNTEAFF
-	TRBV6-1	TRBJ2-7	TGTGCCAGCAGTGTACAAGGGAGGTCCTACGAGCAGTACTTC	CASSVQGRSYEQYF
TRBD1	TRBV18	TRBJ2-5	TGTGCCAGCTCATTTTCACAGGGGCGACAAGAGACCCAGTACTTC	CASSFSQGRQETQYF
-	TRBV5-1	TRBJ2-4	TGCGCCAGCAGCTTGCAGGGGAGCGGACGGTACTTC	CASSLQGSGRYF
-	TRBV5-1	TRBJ1-4	TGCGCCAGCAGCTTGGCCGTGGACTCTAGGGAAAAACTGTTTTTT	CASSLAVDSREKLFF
-	TRBV5-5	TRBJ2-7	TGTGCCAGCAGCCCCGGACAGGAGGGTTACGAGCAGTACTTC	CASSPGQEGYEQYF
TRBD1	TRBV7-9	TRBJ2-7	TGTGCCAGCAGCCGAGGGACAGGCTCGCCCTACGAGCAGTACTTC	CASSRGTGSPYEQYF
TRBD1	TRBV6-5	TRBJ2-1	TGTGCCAGCAGTTCGTACCCCGGGACAGGGTTCGCTGAGCAGTTCTTC	CASSSYPGTGFAEQFF